The clone carrying this TCR beta chain was seen only once. Original processing notes: Amplification from reference gene primers served as the basis for estimated nucleated cell counts. TCRdb's table, derived via immunoSEQ multiplex PCR, lists solely in-frame clones and lacks some. The V and J calls and clone size were taken over from that table, and D and trimming were inferred from the DNA. This table holds just under 70,000 clones, just over 85% found once. This entry is derived from a study of blood T cell repertoires in COVID-19. The clonotype comes from a man aged 25 to 40 with acute or convalescent COVID-19. The sequenced material came from peripheral blood.

In DNA, the CDR3 is TGTGCCAGTAGTATTGCCGGAGGCAGCGGATACGAGCAGTACTTC. Its protein is CASSIAGGSGYEQYF. The chain is built from TRBV19 and TRBJ2-7, with a possible D match to TRBD2 (5 bases). Germline values: CDR1 LNHDA, CDR2 SQIVND (reference sequence). The CDR3 is 15 residues long. Trimming stripped 3 bases from V and 4 bases from J, with 16 bases between.